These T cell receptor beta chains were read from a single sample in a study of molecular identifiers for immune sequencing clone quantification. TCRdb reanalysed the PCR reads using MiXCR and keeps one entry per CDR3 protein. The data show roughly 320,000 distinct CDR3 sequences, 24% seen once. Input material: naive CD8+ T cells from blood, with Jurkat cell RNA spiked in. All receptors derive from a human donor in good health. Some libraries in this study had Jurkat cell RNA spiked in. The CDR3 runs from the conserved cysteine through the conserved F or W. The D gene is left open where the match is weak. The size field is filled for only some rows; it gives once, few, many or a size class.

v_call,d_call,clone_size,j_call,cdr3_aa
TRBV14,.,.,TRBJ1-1,CASSPEAGWSEAFF
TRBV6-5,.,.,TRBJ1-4,CASSYLALGELFF
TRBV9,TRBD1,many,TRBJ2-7,CASSLFGTDSYEQYF
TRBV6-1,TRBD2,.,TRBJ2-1,CASSVLAEYNEQFF
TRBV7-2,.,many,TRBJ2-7,CASSLGTQGYEQYF
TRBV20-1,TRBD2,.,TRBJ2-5,CSVKTSGQETQYF
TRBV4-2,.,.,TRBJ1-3,CASSQDWAASGNTIYF
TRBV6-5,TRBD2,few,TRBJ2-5,CASSYGLAGGGKQETQYF
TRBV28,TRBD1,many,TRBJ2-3,CASSKDRVADTQYF
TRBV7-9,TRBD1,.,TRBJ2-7,CASSHPSDRAYEQYF
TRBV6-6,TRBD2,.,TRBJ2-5,CASSYPGTSGETQYF
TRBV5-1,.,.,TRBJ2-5,CASREIQGGVQETQYF
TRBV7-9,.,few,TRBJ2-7,CASSRRQAYEQYF
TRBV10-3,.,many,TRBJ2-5,CAIWMATQYF
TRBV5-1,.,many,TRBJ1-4,CASSKYKPTNEKLFF
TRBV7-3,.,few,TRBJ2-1,CASSLEGSEQFF
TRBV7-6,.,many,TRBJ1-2,CASSPTADGGANYGYTF